Presented here are 19 T cell receptor beta chains from one specimen sequenced in a study of T-cell reconstitution after alpha-beta-depleted transplantation in children. This sample's TCRbeta library carried unique molecular identifier barcodes. TCRdb reprocessed the PCR reads with MiXCR, giving one entry per CDR3 protein. The table shows approximately 630,000 distinct CDR3 sequences, with around 13% occurring only once. Here the sequenced sample was PBMCs, taken before TCRalphabeta/CD19-depleted stem cell transplant. The receptors shown here come from a girl aged 2 to 10 with congenital amegakaryocytic thrombocytopenia, due to receive a stem cell transplant.

This clonotype has ten or more counts. The chain is built from TRBV20-1 and TRBJ1-1; 7 bases are a match to TRBD1. This CDR3 contains 14 residues. V lost 6 bases, J lost 0 bases, and 7 bases stayed unmatched. Germline V CDR1 and CDR2: DFQATT, SNEGSKA (reference sequence). CDR3 residues: CSAGGTDMNTEAFF. The DNA for the CDR3 is TGCAGTGCGGGGGGGACAGACATGAACACTGAAGCTTTCTTT.

This clonotype was detected ten times or more. The chain combines TRBV6-5 with TRBJ1-1; TRBD1 might be the D (5 bases). Germline V lookup: CDR1 MNHEY, CDR2 SVGAGI. This CDR3 has 11 amino acids. The V end lost 8 bases, the J end lost 5 bases, and 9 bases lay between the germline ends. CDR3 in DNA: TGTGCCAGCGGGCCAGGGACTGAAGCTTTCTTT. As protein: CASGPGTEAFF.

The rearrangement joins TRBV4-1 to TRBJ2-5, with D perhaps TRBD2 (5 bases). V dropped 2 bases and J dropped 1 base, with 11 bases sitting between them. Germline V gene data show CDR1 as MGHRA and CDR2 as YSYEKL. The CDR3 is 15 residues long. CDR3 coding DNA: TGCGCCAGCAGCCAAACGGGAACAGTCCAAGAGACCCAGTACTTC. Translation gives CASSQTGTVQETQYF.

This clonotype was counted only a few times. This rearrangement joins TRBV20-1 to TRBJ2-7; 13 bases line up with TRBD2. The germline V gene has CDR1 DFQATT and CDR2 SNEGSKA (reference sequence). This CDR3 region has 14 residues. V dropped 5 bases and J dropped 4; count of bases not matched to a gene: 5. This chain's CDR3 is CSAELAGGVYEQYF. CDR3 DNA sequence: TGCAGTGCTGAACTAGCGGGAGGGGTTTACGAGCAGTACTTC.

This clonotype was observed a handful of times. V usage is TRBV10-3 and J usage is TRBJ2-7; the D gene is possibly TRBD1 (6 bases). Looked up from germline, CDR1 is ENHRY and CDR2 is SYGVKD. The V gene lost 10 bases and the J gene lost 3 bases, with 19 bases spanning the gap. The length of the CDR3 is 14 residues. For the CDR3, the DNA is TGTGCCAGCGTTGGGGGCACATTTGGCTACGAGCAGTACTTC. It specifies CASVGGTFGYEQYF.

This clonotype was detected many times. The genes are TRBV20-1 and TRBJ2-6; D is ambiguous. The V and J ends lost 4 bases and 2 bases respectively, with 9 bases between them. From germline, CDR1 is DFQATT and CDR2 SNEGSKA (reference sequence). The CDR3 sequence is 14 residues long. In DNA, the CDR3 is TGCAGTGCTAACAGAAGAACTGGGGCCAACGTCCTGACTTTC. It yields the protein CSANRRTGANVLTF.

Many counts were recorded for this clonotype. This chain joins TRBV29-1 and TRBJ2-1, with 15 bases that match TRBD2. This CDR3 has 15 amino acids. V lost 5 bases and J lost 5; bases outside the gene matches: 4. CDR1 is SQVTM, CDR2 ANQGSEA, per germline. CDR3 in amino acids: CSVPGLAGGDNEQFF. The CDR3 nucleotides are TGCAGCGTTCCCGGACTAGCGGGAGGGGACAATGAGCAGTTCTTC.

This chain uses TRBV5-1 with TRBJ2-1, with 7 positions matching TRBD2. The CDR3 is 13 amino acids. V shed 7 bases, J shed 3 bases, and the junction held 4 bases outside the gene matches. Germline loops: CDR1 SGHRS, CDR2 YFSETQ. CDR3 amino acids: CASGLADYNEQFF. Written as DNA, the CDR3 is TGCGCCAGCGGGCTAGCGGACTACAATGAGCAGTTCTTC.

This clonotype was detected many times. The chain combines TRBV12-3 or TRBV12-4 with TRBJ1-2; D is ambiguous. The CDR3 runs to 15 residues. V shed 5 bases and J shed 0 bases, with 13 bases lying between them. CDR3 nucleotide sequence: TGTGCCAGCAGTCGAGGAGGCCCAGCTAACTATGGCTACACCTTC. Protein: CASSRGGPANYGYTF.

This clonotype was counted at least ten times. The chain uses TRBV5-6 and TRBJ2-1; 11 bases fit TRBD2. The CDR3 is made up of 21 amino acids. Germline V gene lookup returns CDR1 SGHDT and CDR2 YYEEEE. Trimming removed 2 bases from V and 7 bases from J; junction bases left unmatched: 23. CDR3 nucleotides: TGTGCCAGCAGCTTCCGAAGACAGGGCGGCTTACTAGCGGGAGTTGGAAATGAGCAGTTCTTC. It is translated as CASSFRRQGGLLAGVGNEQFF.

This clonotype came up many times. This chain links TRBV29-1 with TRBJ2-2; no reliable D call. The CDR3 is 11 amino acids. CDR1 and CDR2 from the germline V gene are SQVTM and ANQGSEA. V lost 4 bases to trimming and J lost 6 bases, with 6 bases between them. The CDR3 is CSVAWSGELFF. CDR3 in DNA: TGCAGCGTTGCGTGGTCCGGGGAGCTGTTTTTT.

V gene TRBV5-1 combines with J gene TRBJ1-4; no clear D. This CDR3 comprises 15 residues. Germline V lookup: CDR1 SGHRS, CDR2 YFSETQ. The V gene lost 0 bases and the J gene lost 6 bases, with 12 bases spanning the gap. This chain's CDR3 is CASSLALGLDEKLFF. The CDR3 nucleotides read TGCGCCAGCAGCTTGGCCCTAGGACTGGATGAAAAACTGTTTTTT. Using reference TRBV5-1 and TRBJ1-4 for the parts outside the CDR3, the full variable domain is KAGVTQTPRYLIKTRGQQVTLSCSPISGHRSVSWYQQTPGQGLQFLFEYFSETQRNKGNFPGRFSGRQFSNSRSEMNVSTLELGDSALYLCASSLALGLDEKLFFGSGTQLSVL.

This clonotype was picked up a small number of times. The V call is TRBV20-1, the J call TRBJ1-4, with TRBD1 as a possible D gene (6 bases). The CDR3 length is 12 residues. Trimming stripped 6 bases from V and 10 bases from J, with 15 bases between. Germline assignment: CDR1 DFQATT and CDR2 SNEGSKA (reference sequence). The chain's CDR3 is CSASLGGGKLFF. CDR3 DNA: TGCAGTGCCTCCTTGGGAGGGGGAAAACTGTTTTTT.

This clonotype was found many times. The genes are TRBV20-1 and TRBJ2-5; TRBD1 might be the D (6 bases). V was cut by 5 bases and J by 3 bases, with 10 bases left in between. The CDR3 loop spans 12 amino acids. From germline, CDR1 is DFQATT and CDR2 SNEGSKA (reference sequence). The CDR3 protein is CSASNREETQYF. For the CDR3, the DNA is TGCAGTGCTTCCAACAGGGAAGAGACCCAGTACTTC.

This clonotype has ten or more counts. The CDR3 here is CSARGTIDYEQYF. CDR3 nucleotide sequence: TGCAGTGCTAGGGGGACTATAGACTACGAGCAGTACTTC. J is TRBJ2-7 and V is TRBV20-1; TRBD2 aligns across 7 bases. The CDR3 spans 13 residues. Germline V CDR1 and CDR2: DFQATT, SNEGSKA (reference sequence). Trimming cost V 3 bases and J 3 bases; bases outside gene matches: 5.

This clonotype was found a few times. The rearrangement uses TRBV20-1 and TRBJ2-1; 8 bases are a match to TRBD2. The CDR3 loop spans 16 amino acids. With 1 base clipped from V and 8 bases from J, the junction kept 13 bases outside the gene matches. The germline CDR1 and CDR2 sequences are DFQATT and SNEGSKA (reference sequence). The CDR3 nucleotides are TGCAGTGCTAGAGGGTATCAAGCGGGAGAGGCTGATGAGCAGTTCTTC. Amino acids: CSARGYQAGEADEQFF.

This clonotype was recorded many times. One end of the junction varies from germline; a read error may be responsible. The V call is TRBV12-3 or TRBV12-4, the J call TRBJ2-7; D is perhaps TRBD1 or TRBD2 (5 bases each). CDR3 length equals 14 residues. CDR3 protein: CASRTSPGTYGQYF. The CDR3 DNA sequence: TGTGCCAGCCGTACGTCTCCGGGGACCTACGGGCAGTACTTC.

This sequence joins TRBV29-1 and TRBJ1-2; a weak D match, TRBD1 (5 bases). V was trimmed by 2 bases and J by 4 bases, leaving 14 bases between them. CDR3 length: 14 residues. In germline, CDR1 is SQVTM, CDR2 ANQGSEA. CDR3 coding DNA: TGCAGCGTTGAAAGGGGCCCGCTTATCTATGGCTACACCTTC. Translation gives CSVERGPLIYGYTF.

The rearrangement uses TRBV5-6 and TRBJ1-2; perhaps TRBD1 as D (6 bases). In germline, CDR1 is SGHDT, CDR2 YYEEEE. Trimming took off 3 bases at V and 4 bases at J, with 10 bases between the two ends. This CDR3 contains 13 residues. CDR3 in amino acids: CASSYSGAYGYTF. CDR3 nucleotide sequence: TGTGCCAGCAGCTATTCAGGGGCCTATGGCTACACCTTC. Complete variable domain (other parts from reference TRBV5-6 and TRBJ1-2): DAGVTQSPTHLIKTRGQQVTLRCSPKSGHDTVSWYQQALGQGPQFIFQYYEEEERQRGNFPDRFSGHQFPNYSSELNVNALLLGDSALYLCASSYSGAYGYTFGSGTRLTVV.